This entry describes one TCR beta chain. This sample stems from a study of blood T cell repertoires in COVID-19. Study processing details: Quantification of nucleated cells was approximated via reference gene primer amplification. Generated by immunoSEQ multiplex PCR, the TCRdb table keeps only in-frame clones and is missing some. V, J and clone size reflect that table, while D and trimming were determined from the DNA. The table shows 100,000 to 150,000 clones, with around 70% occurring only once. The sequencing sample was made of peripheral blood. The origin of this receptor is a man aged 55 to 70 with acute or convalescent COVID-19.

In DNA form, the CDR3 reads TGTGCCAGCAGCTCCTACCGGGACACAGCTAACTATGGCTACACCTTC. This sequence encodes CASSSYRDTANYGYTF. The chain recombines TRBV5-5 with TRBJ1-2; weak D call: TRBD1 (6 bases). The CDR3 has 16 residues. The germline gives CDR1 SGHKS, CDR2 YYEKEE (reference sequence). The V gene lost 3 bases and the J gene lost 0 bases, with 15 bases spanning the gap.